This passage covers 14 T cell receptor beta chains from one sample sequenced in a study of graft-versus-host responses after intestinal transplantation. Measured with immunoSEQ multiplex PCR; TCRdb has only the in-frame clones, and not every one. The sample includes roughly 25,000 clones, around 40% of them seen just once. The material was alloreactive CD4+ T cells from a mixed lymphocyte reaction culture, obtained before intestinal transplant. Subset described: CFSE-low proliferating T cells sorted from roughly six-day pre-transplant mixed lymphocyte reaction (GvH or HvG direction). Receptors originate from a human patient who received an intestinal transplant.

The V gene is TRBV18, the J gene TRBJ1-3; possible D gene TRBD1, 6 bases. This CDR3 comprises 13 residues. V was clipped by 3 bases and J by 4 bases, with 7 bases between them. Germline V gene data show CDR1 as KGHSH and CDR2 as LQKENI. This CDR3 reads CASSPDRGNTIYF. The CDR3 DNA reads as TGTGCCAGCTCACCGGACAGAGGAAACACCATATATTTT.

The chain employs TRBV7-3 and TRBJ2-1, with TRBD2 as a possible D gene (6 bases). Germline lookup yields CDR1 SGHTA and CDR2 FQGTGA. V lost 2 bases, J lost 9 bases, and 14 bases lay in between. The CDR3 is 14 residues long. CDR3 sequence (DNA): TGTGCCAGCAGCTTAGTGGACGGGGGAGTTGAGCAGTTCTTC. Its translation: CASSLVDGGVEQFF.

This chain links TRBV5-1 with TRBJ2-3; tentatively, D is TRBD2 (6 bases). V was shortened by 0 bases and J by 4 bases, with 12 bases between the two germline ends. Germline V CDR1 and CDR2: SGHRS, YFSETQ. This CDR3 spans 15 amino acids. This chain's CDR3 is CASSLGTNRADTQYF. The CDR3 DNA reads TGCGCCAGCAGCTTGGGGACTAATAGGGCAGATACGCAGTATTTT.

This clone was counted between two and nine times. This CDR3 reads CASSRLGSPYNEQFF. The CDR3 nucleotides read TGTGCCAGCAGTAGATTAGGGAGTCCCTACAATGAGCAGTTCTTC. The rearrangement uses TRBV6-1 and TRBJ2-1; D is possibly TRBD2 (5 bases). This CDR3 region has 15 residues. CDR1 is MNHNS, CDR2 SASEGT, per germline. V was cut by 5 bases and J by 2 bases, with 13 bases left in between.

This clone was counted only a few times. The rearrangement joins TRBV7-9 to TRBJ2-1; 11 bases fit TRBD1. The CDR3 is 15 residues long. V was clipped by 5 bases and J by 10 bases; unmatched bases: 10. Germline V lookup: CDR1 SEHNR, CDR2 FQNEAQ (reference sequence). Here the CDR3 DNA reads TGTGCCAGCAGCCACCGGGACAGGGGGTTTGGAGAGCAGTTCTTC. Its translation is CASSHRDRGFGEQFF.

This clone was counted between two and nine times. V and J are TRBV30 and TRBJ2-2; D is ambiguous. The CDR3 has 13 amino acids. Per the germline V gene, CDR1 is GTSNPN and CDR2 is SVGIG (reference sequence). V lost 1 base and J lost 1, with 4 bases in between. The CDR3 spells CAWSAQNTGELFF. CDR3 sequence (DNA): TGTGCCTGGAGTGCACAGAACACCGGGGAGCTGTTTTTT.

The chain uses TRBV20-1 and TRBJ2-3; D uncertain. The CDR3 spans 11 residues. V was clipped by 1 base and J by 9 bases, with 8 bases between them. Germline V gene data show CDR1 as DFQATT and CDR2 as SNEGSKA (reference sequence). The CDR3 spells CSARVLFTQYF. The CDR3 region has the DNA TGCAGTGCTAGAGTCCTTTTCACGCAGTATTTT.

This clone was counted a few times. The chain has TRBV20-1 and TRBJ2-5; weak D call: TRBD2 (6 bases). From germline, CDR1 is DFQATT and CDR2 SNEGSKA (reference sequence). The CDR3 runs 11 residues. CDR3 nucleotide sequence: TGCAGGGAGGGTCGGGAAGAGACCCAGTACTTC. Its protein is CREGREETQYF.

The sample holds a few counts of this clone. The CDR3 loop reads CASSYSIATGAYEQYF. The CDR3 nucleotides are TGTGCCAGCAGTTACTCGATAGCGACAGGGGCCTACGAGCAGTACTTC. The V call is TRBV6-5, the J call TRBJ2-7; 8 nucleotides agree with TRBD1. Trimming at V came to 0 bases and at J to 2 bases, leaving 6 bases not matched to a gene. There are 16 residues in the CDR3. The germline CDR1 and CDR2 sequences are MNHEY and SVGAGI.

The genes are TRBV7-2 and TRBJ1-6; 8 bases fit TRBD1. The CDR3 covers 13 residues. The V gene's germline CDR1 is SGHTA and CDR2 FQGNSA. Unmatched junction bases numbered 5, after V lost 6 bases and J lost 10 bases. CDR3 amino acids: CASRDRVRSPLHF. DNA for the CDR3: TGTGCCAGCAGGGACAGGGTTCGATCACCCCTCCACTTT.

The chain combines TRBV29-1 with TRBJ2-2; no clear D gene. Germline V CDR1 and CDR2: SQVTM, ANQGSEA. The V and J ends lost 4 bases and 4 bases respectively, with 10 bases between them. This CDR3 comprises 13 residues. The CDR3 region is CSVVLLTTGELFF. The CDR3, as DNA: TGCAGCGTTGTACTCCTCACCACCGGGGAGCTGTTTTTT.

The rearrangement uses TRBV5-1 and TRBJ2-5; the match to TRBD1 covers 9 bases. The CDR3 extends over 16 amino acids. V trimming: 4 bases; J trimming: 1 base; junction bases outside the gene matches: 8. CDR1 and CDR2 (germline): SGHRS, YFSETQ. The CDR3 region is CASSTGTGPRQETQYF. The CDR3 coding sequence is TGCGCCAGCAGCACGGGGACAGGGCCCCGCCAAGAGACCCAGTACTTC.

The chain carries TRBV7-9 and TRBJ2-7; D remains unclear. The CDR3 extends over 11 amino acids. The germline V and J ends were trimmed by 5 bases and 4 bases, with 6 bases remaining between them. Germline V gives CDR1 SEHNR, CDR2 FQNEAQ (reference sequence). CDR3 region: CASSPLYEQYF. CDR3 nucleotides: TGTGCCAGCAGCCCACTTTACGAGCAGTACTTC.

The CDR3, as DNA: TGTGCCAGTACCCTAGGTGGCTTTGGGGGGGTCTATCAGCCCCAGCATTTT. It yields the protein CASTLGGFGGVYQPQHF. The rearrangement links TRBV19 to TRBJ1-5; D may be TRBD1 (5 bases). CDR3 length: 17 residues. Trimming cost V 7 bases and J 5 bases, with 24 bases left between them. CDR1 and CDR2 (germline): LNHDA, SQIVND (reference sequence).